Presented here are 13 T cell receptor beta chains from one specimen sequenced in a study of radiation and T cells in renal cell carcinoma (dated by TCRdb to about 2020). The time point label of this sample denotes: blood 2 weeks post-SBRT. Taken with the paper, the label for treatment or condition translates to: 15 Gy SBRT to primary tumor, nephrectomy 4 weeks later. Receptors were amplified or captured by the immunoSEQ multiplex PCR assay. TCRdb stores this immuneACCESS table with in-frame sequences only. Part of the clones is absent; in the studies checked, under half of the shortfall reflects unresolved V genes, and no reason is known for the rest. Across this sample there are roughly 130,000 clones, with 70% to 90% seen only once. Over 1.5% of the sample rests with the top ten. Specimen: blood, collected from a patient whose treatment included radiotherapy and nephrectomy. The receptors shown here come from a woman in her sixties with renal cell carcinoma.

Note on this clone: Different DNA sequences within this sample yield the same CDR3. The gene calls are TRBV27 and TRBJ2-1; the match to TRBD2 covers 9 bases. Trimming cost V 2 bases and J 4 bases; bases outside gene matches: 0. The length of the CDR3 is 14 residues. Germline V gives CDR1 MNHEY, CDR2 SMNVEV (reference sequence). CDR3 loop: CASSLTSGYNEQFF. The CDR3 region has the DNA TGTGCCAGCAGTTTAACTAGCGGGTACAATGAGCAGTTCTTC.

The V gene is TRBV28, the J gene TRBJ2-7, with 10 bases lining up with TRBD2. The germline gives CDR1 MDHEN, CDR2 SYDVKM. Unmatched junction bases numbered 4, after V lost 8 bases and J lost 3 bases. The CDR3 loop spans 13 amino acids. The CDR3 DNA reads TGTGCCAGCGCAGCGGGAGGGCTCTACGAGCAGTACTTC. Translated: CASAAGGLYEQYF.

J is TRBJ2-2 and V is TRBV6-1; a weak D match, TRBD1 (6 bases). Trimming cost V 6 bases and J 1 base, with 9 bases left between them. Germline CDR1 reads MNHNS; CDR2 reads SASEGT. CDR3 length equals 14 residues. CDR3 protein: CASRGQLNTGELFF. CDR3 nucleotide sequence: TGTGCCAGCAGGGGACAACTGAACACCGGGGAGCTGTTTTTT.

This clone appeared once. The rearrangement joins TRBV7-9 to TRBJ2-1, with D unresolved. The CDR3 extends over 13 amino acids. Germline values: CDR1 SEHNR, CDR2 FQNEAQ (reference sequence). V was shortened by 1 base and J by 8 bases, with 9 bases between the two germline ends. DNA of the CDR3: TGTGCCAGCAGCTTAGGGTTCGGGCATGAGCAGTTCTTC. As protein: CASSLGFGHEQFF. Full variable domain (remainder filled in from reference TRBV7-9 and TRBJ2-1): DTGVSQNPRHKITKRGQNVTFRCDPISEHNRLYWYRQTLGQGPEFLTYFQNEAQLEKSRLLSDRFSAERPKGSFSTLEIQRTEQGDSAMYLCASSLGFGHEQFFGPGTRLTVL.

The chain couples TRBV5-1 to TRBJ1-3; no reliable D call. Trimming stripped 9 bases from V and 4 bases from J, with 8 bases between. There are 11 residues in the CDR3. Germline loops: CDR1 SGHRS, CDR2 YFSETQ. CDR3 region: CATQWGNTIYF. DNA of the CDR3: TGCGCCACCCAATGGGGAAACACCATATATTTT.

This rearrangement joins TRBV5-1 to TRBJ2-5, with 9 bases lining up with TRBD2. Germline V gene lookup returns CDR1 SGHRS and CDR2 YFSETQ. The CDR3 contains 17 residues. J lost 5 bases, V lost 0 bases, and 11 bases had no gene match. This chain's CDR3 is CASSLDSGGPTVETQYF. CDR3 bases: TGCGCCAGCAGCTTGGATAGCGGGGGCCCCACGGTGGAGACCCAGTACTTC. Together with reference TRBV5-1 and TRBJ2-5, the CDR3 gives the full variable domain: KAGVTQTPRYLIKTRGQQVTLSCSPISGHRSVSWYQQTPGQGLQFLFEYFSETQRNKGNFPGRFSGRQFSNSRSEMNVSTLELGDSALYLCASSLDSGGPTVETQYFGPGTRLLVL.

This rearrangement joins TRBV6-1 to TRBJ1-1, with a possible D match to TRBD1 (5 bases). V was trimmed by 11 bases and J by 5 bases, leaving 12 bases between them. The CDR3 covers 11 residues. Germline values: CDR1 MNHNS, CDR2 SASEGT. The chain's CDR3 is CAEGMGTEAFF. The CDR3 DNA reads TGTGCCGAGGGGATGGGGACTGAAGCTTTCTTT.

V usage is TRBV29-1 and J usage is TRBJ2-7, with D hard to call. Looked up from germline, CDR1 is SQVTM and CDR2 is ANQGSEA. The CDR3 consists of 12 residues. The V end was cut by 0 bases, the J end by 4 bases, with 7 bases between. The CDR3 DNA is TGCAGCGTTGAAGAAACTGGTTACGAGCAGTACTTC. Translating gives CSVEETGYEQYF.

The rearrangement links TRBV29-1 to TRBJ1-3; 7 bases map to TRBD1. V gave up 7 bases and J gave up 0 bases; unmatched junction bases: 12. CDR3 length: 16 residues. The germline V gene encodes CDR1 SQVTM and CDR2 ANQGSEA. The CDR3 DNA reads as TGCAGCGCGACAGGGAGGCAACTTAGCTCTGGAAACACCATATATTTT. Translated: CSATGRQLSSGNTIYF.

The CDR3 coding sequence is TGCGCCAGCACTCTGAGACCAAATCTCGACAGGGGATACACAGATACGCAGTATTTT. The encoded protein is CASTLRPNLDRGYTDTQYF. The rearrangement links TRBV5-1 to TRBJ2-3, with 8 bases lining up with TRBD1. The germline gives CDR1 SGHRS, CDR2 YFSETQ. V shed 6 bases and J 2 bases; nucleotides not matched to a gene: 20. The CDR3 extends over 19 amino acids.

The chain is built from TRBV27 and TRBJ2-5; the match to TRBD1 covers 8 bases. The germline V gene encodes CDR1 MNHEY and CDR2 SMNVEV (reference sequence). The CDR3 runs 16 residues. V lost 6 bases, J lost 5 bases, and 14 bases stayed unmatched. This chain's CDR3 is CASSTGGNTLSETQYF. CDR3 sequence (DNA): TGTGCCAGCAGCACAGGGGGAAACACCCTTAGCGAGACCCAGTACTTC.

DNA of the CDR3: TGTGCCAGCAGCTTGGTAGGGGCAGCGAGAAATGAGCAGTTCTTC. This gives the protein CASSLVGAARNEQFF. The V and J genes are TRBV5-4 and TRBJ2-1, with D perhaps matching TRBD1 (5 bases). This CDR3 has 15 amino acids. Germline V gene lookup returns CDR1 SGHNT and CDR2 YYREEE (reference sequence). Trimming took off 0 bases at V and 7 bases at J, with 14 bases between the two ends.

This clone was observed a handful of times. The chain uses TRBV27 and TRBJ1-4; D gene uncertain. The CDR3 sequence is 15 residues long. V shed 2 bases and J shed 2 bases, with 9 bases lying between them. Looked up from germline, CDR1 is MNHEY and CDR2 is SMNVEV (reference sequence). The CDR3 bases are TGTGCCAGCAGTTTAAGGGCAAACACTAATGAAAAACTGTTTTTT. Translating gives CASSLRANTNEKLFF.